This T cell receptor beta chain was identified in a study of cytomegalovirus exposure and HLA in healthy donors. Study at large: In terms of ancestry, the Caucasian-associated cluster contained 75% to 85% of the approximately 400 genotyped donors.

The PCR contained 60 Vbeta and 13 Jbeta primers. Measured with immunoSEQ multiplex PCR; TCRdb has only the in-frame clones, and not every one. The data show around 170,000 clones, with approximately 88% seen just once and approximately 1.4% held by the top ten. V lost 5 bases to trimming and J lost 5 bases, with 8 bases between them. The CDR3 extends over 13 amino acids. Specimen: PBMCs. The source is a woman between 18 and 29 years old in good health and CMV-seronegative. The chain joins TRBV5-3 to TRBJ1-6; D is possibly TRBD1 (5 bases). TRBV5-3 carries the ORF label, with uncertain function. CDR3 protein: CARRGLNNSPLHF. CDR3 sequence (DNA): TGTGCCAGAAGGGGACTGAATAATTCACCCCTCCACTTT.